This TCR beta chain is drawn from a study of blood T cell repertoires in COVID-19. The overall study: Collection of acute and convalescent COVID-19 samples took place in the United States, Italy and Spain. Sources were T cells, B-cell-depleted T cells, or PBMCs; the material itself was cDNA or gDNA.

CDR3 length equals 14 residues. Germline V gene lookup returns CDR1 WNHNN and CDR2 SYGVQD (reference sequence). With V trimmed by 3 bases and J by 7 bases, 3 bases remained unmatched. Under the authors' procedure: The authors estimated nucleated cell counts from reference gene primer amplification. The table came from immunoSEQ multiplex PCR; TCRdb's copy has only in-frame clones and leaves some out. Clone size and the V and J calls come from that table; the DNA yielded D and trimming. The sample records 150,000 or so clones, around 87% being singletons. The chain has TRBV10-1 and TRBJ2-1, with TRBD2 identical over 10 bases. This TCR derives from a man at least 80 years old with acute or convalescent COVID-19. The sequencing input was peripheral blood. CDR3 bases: TGCGCCAGCAGTGATTCTAGCGGGAGTAATGAGCAGTTCTTC. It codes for CASSDSSGSNEQFF.